The 7 T cell receptor beta chains listed next were all sequenced from one sample in a study of blood T cell repertoires in COVID-19. Some clones are missing from TCRdb's copy, which holds only in-frame ones; the method was immunoSEQ multiplex PCR. The table lists about 69,000 clones, more than 75% of them singletons. Specimen: peripheral blood. All receptors derive from a human donor in a cohort sampled during active COVID-19.

This clone was counted between two and nine times. The rearrangement uses TRBV19 and TRBJ2-5; tentatively, D is TRBD1 (6 bases). Trimming took 9 bases from V and 4 from J, leaving 18 bases between them. This CDR3 region has 14 residues. The germline V gene has CDR1 LNHDA and CDR2 SQIVND (reference sequence). For the CDR3, the DNA is TGTGCCAGCAGGTCCTCTGGGGGCCGAGAGACCCAGTACTTC. It is translated as CASRSSGGRETQYF.

This rearrangement joins TRBV4-2 to TRBJ2-4; 8 bases match TRBD2. Germline assignment: CDR1 LGHNA and CDR2 YNFKEQ. V was pared by 0 bases and J by 6 bases, with 7 bases of the junction left unmatched. The CDR3 sequence is 16 residues long. Here the CDR3 reads CASSQDGGGSPNIQYF. In DNA form, the CDR3 reads TGTGCCAGCAGCCAAGACGGCGGGGGGTCACCAAACATTCAGTACTTC.

The chain combines TRBV5-1 with TRBJ1-4; 8 positions match TRBD1. After removal of 2 bases from V and 4 bases from J, the junction contained 4 bases not matched to a gene. The germline gives CDR1 SGHRS, CDR2 YFSETQ. This CDR3 has 15 residues. The CDR3, as DNA: TGCGCCAGCAGCTTTGGACAGGGCGGTAATGAAAAACTGTTTTTT. Protein product: CASSFGQGGNEKLFF.

J is TRBJ1-1 and V is TRBV2, with 8 bases matching TRBD1. Per germline, CDR1 SNHLY and CDR2 FYNNEI. This CDR3 has 12 amino acids. Trimming took 6 bases from V and 7 from J; bases not matched to a gene: 4. The CDR3 DNA reads as TGTGCCAGCAGGGGCGACAGGGGTGAAGCTTTCTTT. This translates into CASRGDRGEAFF. The whole variable domain, remainder taken from reference TRBV2 and TRBJ1-1, is EPEVTQTPSHQVTQMGQEVILRCVPISNHLYFYWYRQILGQKVEFLVSFYNNEISEKSEIFDDQFSVERPDGSNFTLKIRSTKLEDSAMYFCASRGDRGEAFFGQGTRLTVV.

The chain recombines TRBV5-1 with TRBJ2-1; 10 bases line up with TRBD1. The CDR3 has 15 residues. V lost 4 bases to trimming and J lost 5 bases; unmatched junction nucleotides: 6. Germline CDR1 is SGHRS and CDR2 is YFSETQ. In nucleotides, the CDR3 is TGCGCCAGCAGCGGTCAAGGACAGGGGGACAATGAGCAGTTCTTC. This sequence encodes CASSGQGQGDNEQFF.

V gene TRBV5-1 combines with J gene TRBJ2-3; 12 bases agree with TRBD2. The junction had 9 bases not matched to a gene; V was cut back by 4 bases and J by 6 bases. The CDR3 sequence is 16 residues long. Germline-derived CDR1 and CDR2 are SGHRS and YFSETQ. CDR3 nucleotides: TGCGCCAGCAGCCCGGCCCCTAGCGGGAGGGGGGATACGCAGTATTTT. It codes for CASSPAPSGRGDTQYF.

The rearrangement joins TRBV7-6 to TRBJ2-7; 7 nucleotides align to TRBD2. Trimming at V came to 5 bases and at J to 2 bases, leaving 3 bases not matched to a gene. This CDR3 is 13 amino acids long. CDR1 SGHVS and CDR2 FNYEAQ come from the germline V gene. Here the CDR3 reads CASSGDYPYEQYF. Here the CDR3 DNA reads TGTGCCAGCAGCGGGGACTACCCCTACGAGCAGTACTTC.